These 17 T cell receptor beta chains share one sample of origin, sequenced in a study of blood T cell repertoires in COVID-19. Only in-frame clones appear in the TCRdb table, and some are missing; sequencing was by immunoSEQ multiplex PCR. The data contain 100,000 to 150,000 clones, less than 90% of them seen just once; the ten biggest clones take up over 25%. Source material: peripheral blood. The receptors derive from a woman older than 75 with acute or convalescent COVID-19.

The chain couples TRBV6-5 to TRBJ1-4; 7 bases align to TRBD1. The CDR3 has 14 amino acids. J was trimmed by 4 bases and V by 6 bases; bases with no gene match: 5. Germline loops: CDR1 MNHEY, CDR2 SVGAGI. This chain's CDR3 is CASRQDRINEKLFF. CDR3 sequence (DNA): TGTGCCAGCAGACAGGACAGGATTAATGAAAAACTGTTTTTT.

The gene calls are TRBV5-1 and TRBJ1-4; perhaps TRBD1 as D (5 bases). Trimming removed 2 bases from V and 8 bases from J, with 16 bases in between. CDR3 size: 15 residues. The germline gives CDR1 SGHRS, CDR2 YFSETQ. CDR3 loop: CASSFKAREGEKLFF. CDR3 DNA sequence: TGCGCCAGCAGCTTTAAAGCCAGGGAAGGGGAAAAACTGTTTTTT.

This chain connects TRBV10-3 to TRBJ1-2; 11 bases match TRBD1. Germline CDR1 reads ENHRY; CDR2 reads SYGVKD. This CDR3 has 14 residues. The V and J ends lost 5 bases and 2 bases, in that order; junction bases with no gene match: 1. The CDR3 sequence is CAISRTGGNYGYTF. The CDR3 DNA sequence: TGTGCCATCAGTAGGACAGGGGGCAACTATGGCTACACCTTC.

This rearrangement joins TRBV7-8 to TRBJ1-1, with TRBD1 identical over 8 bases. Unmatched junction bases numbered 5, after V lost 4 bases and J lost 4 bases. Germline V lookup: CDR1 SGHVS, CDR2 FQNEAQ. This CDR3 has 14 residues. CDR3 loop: CASSSRQGSTEAFF. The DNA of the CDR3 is TGTGCCAGCAGCTCAAGACAGGGGAGCACTGAAGCTTTCTTT.

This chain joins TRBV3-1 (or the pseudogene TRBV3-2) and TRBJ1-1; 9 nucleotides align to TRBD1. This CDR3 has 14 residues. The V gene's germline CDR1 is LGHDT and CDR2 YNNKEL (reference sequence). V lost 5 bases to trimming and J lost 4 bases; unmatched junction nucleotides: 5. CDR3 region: CASSGTGLVTEAFF. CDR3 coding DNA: TGTGCCAGCAGCGGGACAGGGCTGGTCACTGAAGCTTTCTTT.

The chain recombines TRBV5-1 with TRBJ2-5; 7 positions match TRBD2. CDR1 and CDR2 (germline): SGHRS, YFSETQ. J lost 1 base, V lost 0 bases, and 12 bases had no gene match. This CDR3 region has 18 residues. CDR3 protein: CASSLAETSALSQETQYF. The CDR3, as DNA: TGCGCCAGCAGCTTGGCCGAAACTAGCGCCTTATCCCAAGAGACCCAGTACTTC. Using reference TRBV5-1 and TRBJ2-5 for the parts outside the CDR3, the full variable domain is KAGVTQTPRYLIKTRGQQVTLSCSPISGHRSVSWYQQTPGQGLQFLFEYFSETQRNKGNFPGRFSGRQFSNSRSEMNVSTLELGDSALYLCASSLAETSALSQETQYFGPGTRLLVL.

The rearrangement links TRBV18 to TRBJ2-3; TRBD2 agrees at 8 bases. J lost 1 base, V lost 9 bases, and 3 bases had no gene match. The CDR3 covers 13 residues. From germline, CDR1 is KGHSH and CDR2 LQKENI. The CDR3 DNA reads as TGTGCCAGTGAAGCGGGGGGCACAGATACGCAGTATTTT. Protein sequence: CASEAGGTDTQYF.

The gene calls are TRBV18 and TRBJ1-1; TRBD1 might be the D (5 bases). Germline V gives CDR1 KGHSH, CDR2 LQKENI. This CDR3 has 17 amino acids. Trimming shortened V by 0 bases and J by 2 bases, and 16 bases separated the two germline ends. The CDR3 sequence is CASSPPAQGPRNTEAFF. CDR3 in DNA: TGTGCCAGCTCACCACCGGCGCAGGGTCCCCGAAACACTGAAGCTTTCTTT.

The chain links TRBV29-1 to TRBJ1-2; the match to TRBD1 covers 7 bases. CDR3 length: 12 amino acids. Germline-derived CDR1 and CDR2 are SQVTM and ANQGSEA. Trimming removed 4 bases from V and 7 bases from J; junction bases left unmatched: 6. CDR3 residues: CSVGKQGSGYTF. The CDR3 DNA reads TGCAGCGTTGGAAAACAGGGGTCTGGCTACACCTTC.

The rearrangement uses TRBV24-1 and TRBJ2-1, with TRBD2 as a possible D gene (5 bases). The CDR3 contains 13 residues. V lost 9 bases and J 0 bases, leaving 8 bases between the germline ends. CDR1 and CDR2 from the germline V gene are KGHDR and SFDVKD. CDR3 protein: CATGGSSYNEQFF. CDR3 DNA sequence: TGTGCCACCGGTGGGAGCTCCTACAATGAGCAGTTCTTC.

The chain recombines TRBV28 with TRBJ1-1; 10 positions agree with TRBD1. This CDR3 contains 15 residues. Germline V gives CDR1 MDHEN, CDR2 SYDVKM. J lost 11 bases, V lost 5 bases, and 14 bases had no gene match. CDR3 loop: CASSLNQAGQGEAFF. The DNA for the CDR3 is TGTGCCAGCAGTCTAAACCAAGCAGGACAGGGGGAGGCTTTCTTT. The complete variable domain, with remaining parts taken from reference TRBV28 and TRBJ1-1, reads DVKVTQSSRYLVKRTGEKVFLECVQDMDHENMFWYRQDPGLGLRLIYFSYDVKMKEKGDIPEGYSVSREKKERFSLILESASTNQTSMYLCASSLNQAGQGEAFFGQGTRLTVV.

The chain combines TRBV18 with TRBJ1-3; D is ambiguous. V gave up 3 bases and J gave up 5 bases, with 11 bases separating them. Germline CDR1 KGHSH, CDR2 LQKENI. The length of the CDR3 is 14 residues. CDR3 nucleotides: TGTGCCAGCTCACCGTCCGCTTCTAGAAACACCATATATTTT. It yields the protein CASSPSASRNTIYF.

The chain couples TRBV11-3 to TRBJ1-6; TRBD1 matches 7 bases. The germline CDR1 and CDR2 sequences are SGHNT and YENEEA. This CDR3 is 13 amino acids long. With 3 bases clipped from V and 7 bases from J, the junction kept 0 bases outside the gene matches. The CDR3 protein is CASSLTGNSPLHF. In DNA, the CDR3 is TGTGCCAGCAGCTTGACAGGGAATTCACCCCTCCACTTT.

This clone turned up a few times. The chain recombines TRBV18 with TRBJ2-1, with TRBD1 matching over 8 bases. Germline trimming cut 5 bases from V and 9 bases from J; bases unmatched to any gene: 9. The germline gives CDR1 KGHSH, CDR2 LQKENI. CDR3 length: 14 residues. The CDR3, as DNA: TGTGCCAGCTCATTGGACAGGGCTAAAGGTGAGCAGTTCTTC. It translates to CASSLDRAKGEQFF.

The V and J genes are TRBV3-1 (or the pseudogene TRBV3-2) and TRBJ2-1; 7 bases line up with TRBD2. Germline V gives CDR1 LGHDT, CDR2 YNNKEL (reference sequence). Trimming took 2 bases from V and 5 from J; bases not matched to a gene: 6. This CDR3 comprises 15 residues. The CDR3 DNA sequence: TGTGCCAGCAGCCAACTGCGGGAGTGGAACAATGAGCAGTTCTTC. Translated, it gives CASSQLREWNNEQFF.

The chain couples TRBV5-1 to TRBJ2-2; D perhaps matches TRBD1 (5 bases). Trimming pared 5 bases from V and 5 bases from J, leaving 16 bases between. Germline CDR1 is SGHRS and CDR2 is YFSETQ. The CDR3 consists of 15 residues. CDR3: CASRPQGAWTGELFF. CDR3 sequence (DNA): TGCGCCAGCAGGCCTCAGGGTGCATGGACCGGGGAGCTGTTTTTT.

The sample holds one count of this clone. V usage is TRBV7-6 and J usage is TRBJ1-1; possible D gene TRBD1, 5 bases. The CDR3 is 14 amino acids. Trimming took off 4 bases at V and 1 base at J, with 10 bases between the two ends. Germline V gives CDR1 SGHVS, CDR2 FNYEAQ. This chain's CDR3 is CASSSGSGNTEAFF. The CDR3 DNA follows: TGTGCCAGCAGCTCAGGGTCGGGGAACACTGAAGCTTTCTTT.